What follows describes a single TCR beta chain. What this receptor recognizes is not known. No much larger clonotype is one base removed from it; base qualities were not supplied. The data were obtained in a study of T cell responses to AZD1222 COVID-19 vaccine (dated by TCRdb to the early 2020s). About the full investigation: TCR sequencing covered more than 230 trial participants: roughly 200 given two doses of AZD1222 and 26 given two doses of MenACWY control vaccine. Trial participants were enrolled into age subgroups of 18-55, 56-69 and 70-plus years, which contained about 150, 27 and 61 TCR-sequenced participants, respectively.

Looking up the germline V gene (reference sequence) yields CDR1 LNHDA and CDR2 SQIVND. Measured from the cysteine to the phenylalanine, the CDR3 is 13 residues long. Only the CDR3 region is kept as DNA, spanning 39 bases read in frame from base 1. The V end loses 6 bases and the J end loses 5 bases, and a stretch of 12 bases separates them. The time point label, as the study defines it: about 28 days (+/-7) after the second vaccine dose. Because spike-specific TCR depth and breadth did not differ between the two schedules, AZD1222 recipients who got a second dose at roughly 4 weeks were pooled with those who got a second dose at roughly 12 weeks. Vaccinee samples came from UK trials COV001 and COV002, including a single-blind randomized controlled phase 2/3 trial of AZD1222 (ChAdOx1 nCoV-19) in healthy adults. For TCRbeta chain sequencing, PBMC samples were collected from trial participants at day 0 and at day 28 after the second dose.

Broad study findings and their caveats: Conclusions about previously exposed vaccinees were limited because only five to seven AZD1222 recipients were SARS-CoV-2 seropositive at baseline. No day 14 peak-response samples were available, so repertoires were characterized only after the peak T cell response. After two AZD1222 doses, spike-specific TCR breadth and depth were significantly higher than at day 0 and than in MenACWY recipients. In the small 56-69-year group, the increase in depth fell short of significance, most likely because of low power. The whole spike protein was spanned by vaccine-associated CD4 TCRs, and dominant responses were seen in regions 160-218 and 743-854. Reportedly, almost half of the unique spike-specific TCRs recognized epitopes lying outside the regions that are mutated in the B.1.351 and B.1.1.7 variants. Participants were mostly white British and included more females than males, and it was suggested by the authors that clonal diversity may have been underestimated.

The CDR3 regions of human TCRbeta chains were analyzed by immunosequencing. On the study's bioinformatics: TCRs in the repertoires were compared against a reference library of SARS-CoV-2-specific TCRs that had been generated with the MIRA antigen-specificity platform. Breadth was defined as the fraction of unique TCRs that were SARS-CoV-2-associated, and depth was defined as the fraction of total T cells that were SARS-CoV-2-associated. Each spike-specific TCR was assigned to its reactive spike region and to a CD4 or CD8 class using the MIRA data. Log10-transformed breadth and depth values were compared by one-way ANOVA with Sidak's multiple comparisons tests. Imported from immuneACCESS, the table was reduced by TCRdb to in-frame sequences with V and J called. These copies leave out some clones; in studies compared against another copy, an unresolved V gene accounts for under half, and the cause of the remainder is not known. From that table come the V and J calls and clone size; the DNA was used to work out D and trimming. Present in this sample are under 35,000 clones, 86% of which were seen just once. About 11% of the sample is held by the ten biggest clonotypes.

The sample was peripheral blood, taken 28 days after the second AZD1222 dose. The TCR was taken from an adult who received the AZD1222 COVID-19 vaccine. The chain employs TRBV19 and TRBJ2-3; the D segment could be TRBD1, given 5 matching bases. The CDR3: CASSQGLRDTQYF. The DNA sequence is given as TGTGCCAGTAGCCAGGGTTTAAGAGATACGCAGTATTTT.